This record looks at one T cell receptor (beta chain) sequence and its context. The sample originates from a study of blood T cell repertoires in COVID-19. Germline CDR1 SQVTM, CDR2 ANQGSEA. The V gene lost 6 bases and the J gene lost 3 bases, with 8 bases spanning the gap. The CDR3 totals 11 residues. Measured with immunoSEQ multiplex PCR; TCRdb has only the in-frame clones, and not every one. The table includes just over 6,000 clones, 82% detected once. The specimen was peripheral blood. The clonotype originates from a human donor with active COVID-19. The donor label of this sample is uncertain. The chain carries TRBV29-1 and TRBJ1-2; perhaps TRBD1 as D (6 bases). CDR3 region: CSVHRDYGYTF. In DNA, the CDR3 is TGCAGCGTCCACAGGGACTATGGCTACACCTTC.